The T cell receptor beta chain described here comes from a study of blood T cell repertoires in COVID-19. Germline trimming cut 1 base from V and 1 base from J; bases unmatched to any gene: 4. The CDR3 spans 16 residues. CDR1 is LGHNA, CDR2 YNFKEQ, per germline. Sequencing was performed with immunoSEQ multiplex PCR; in TCRdb, only in-frame clones are kept and a portion is missing. The table lists about 180,000 clones, about 78% of them singletons, with approximately 15% in the top ten. The TCR comes from a woman aged 45 to 65 who had recovered from COVID-19. Sequencing was performed on PBMCs or T cells enriched from blood (not recorded which). The rearrangement joins TRBV4-2 to TRBJ2-3; 8 nucleotides match TRBD2. CDR3 nucleotide sequence: TGTGCCAGCAGCCAAGGGTCGACTAGCGGCACAGATACGCAGTATTTT. Translating it yields CASSQGSTSGTDTQYF.